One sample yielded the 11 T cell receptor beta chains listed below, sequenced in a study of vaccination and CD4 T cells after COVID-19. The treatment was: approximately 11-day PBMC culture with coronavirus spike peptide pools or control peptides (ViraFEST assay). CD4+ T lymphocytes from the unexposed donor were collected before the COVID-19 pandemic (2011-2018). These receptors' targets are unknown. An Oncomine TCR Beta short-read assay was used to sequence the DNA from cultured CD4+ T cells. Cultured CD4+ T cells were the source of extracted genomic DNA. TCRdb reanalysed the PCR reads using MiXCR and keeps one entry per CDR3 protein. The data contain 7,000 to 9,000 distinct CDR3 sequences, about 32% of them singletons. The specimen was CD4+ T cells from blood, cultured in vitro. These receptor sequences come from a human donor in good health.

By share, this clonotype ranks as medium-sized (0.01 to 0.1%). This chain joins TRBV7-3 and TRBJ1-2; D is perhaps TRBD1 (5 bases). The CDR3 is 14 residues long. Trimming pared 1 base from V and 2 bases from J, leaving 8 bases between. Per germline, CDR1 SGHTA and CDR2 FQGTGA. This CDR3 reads CASSLIPGNYGYTF. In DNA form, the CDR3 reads TGTGCCAGCAGCTTAATCCCAGGGAACTATGGCTACACCTTC.

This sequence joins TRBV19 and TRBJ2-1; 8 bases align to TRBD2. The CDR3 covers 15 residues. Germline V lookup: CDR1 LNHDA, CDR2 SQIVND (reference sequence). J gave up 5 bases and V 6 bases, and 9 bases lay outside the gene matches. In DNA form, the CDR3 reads TGTGCCAGTAGCGTGACGGGAGGGCCTAACAATGAGCAGTTCTTC. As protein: CASSVTGGPNNEQFF.

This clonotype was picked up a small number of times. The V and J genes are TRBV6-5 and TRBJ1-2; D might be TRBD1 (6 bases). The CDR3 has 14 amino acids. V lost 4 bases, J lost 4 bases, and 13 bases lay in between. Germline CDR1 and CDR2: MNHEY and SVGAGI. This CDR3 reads CASSSLGQFYGYTF. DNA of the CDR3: TGTGCCAGCAGTTCCCTTGGACAGTTCTATGGCTACACCTTC.

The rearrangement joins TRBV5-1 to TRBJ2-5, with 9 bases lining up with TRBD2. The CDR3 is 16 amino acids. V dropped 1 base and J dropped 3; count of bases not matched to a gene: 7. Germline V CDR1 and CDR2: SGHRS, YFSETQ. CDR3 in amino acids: CASSLMVAGVEETQYF. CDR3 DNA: TGCGCCAGCAGCTTGATGGTAGCGGGAGTAGAAGAGACCCAGTACTTC. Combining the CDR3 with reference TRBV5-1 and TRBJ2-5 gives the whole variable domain KAGVTQTPRYLIKTRGQQVTLSCSPISGHRSVSWYQQTPGQGLQFLFEYFSETQRNKGNFPGRFSGRQFSNSRSEMNVSTLELGDSALYLCASSLMVAGVEETQYFGPGTRLLVL.

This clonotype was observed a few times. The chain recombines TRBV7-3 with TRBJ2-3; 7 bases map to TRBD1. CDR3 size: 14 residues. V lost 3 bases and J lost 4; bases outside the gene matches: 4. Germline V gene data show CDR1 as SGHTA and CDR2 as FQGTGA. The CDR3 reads CASSLDRSADTQYF. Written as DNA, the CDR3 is TGTGCCAGCAGCTTGGACAGGAGTGCAGATACGCAGTATTTT. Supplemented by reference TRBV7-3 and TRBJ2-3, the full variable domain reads GAGVSQTPSNKVTEKGKYVELRCDPISGHTALYWYRQSLGQGPEFLIYFQGTGAADDSGLPNDRFFAVRPEGSVSTLKIQRTERGDSAVYLCASSLDRSADTQYFGPGTRLTVL.

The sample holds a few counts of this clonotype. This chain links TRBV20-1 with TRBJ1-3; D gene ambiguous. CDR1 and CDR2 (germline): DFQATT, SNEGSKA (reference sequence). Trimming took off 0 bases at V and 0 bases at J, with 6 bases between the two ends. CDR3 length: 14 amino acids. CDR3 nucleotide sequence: TGCAGTGCTAGAGAGTCAAGCTCTGGAAACACCATATATTTT. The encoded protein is CSARESSSGNTIYF.

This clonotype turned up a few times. This CDR3 reads CASSDRGIGNQPQHF. CDR3 in DNA: TGTGCCAGCAGTGACAGGGGAATAGGCAATCAGCCCCAGCATTTT. The V call is TRBV27, the J call TRBJ1-5, with 8 bases matching TRBD1. In germline, CDR1 is MNHEY, CDR2 SMNVEV (reference sequence). This CDR3 has 15 amino acids. The J segment lost 2 bases and the V segment lost 5 bases, leaving 5 bases of the junction unmatched.

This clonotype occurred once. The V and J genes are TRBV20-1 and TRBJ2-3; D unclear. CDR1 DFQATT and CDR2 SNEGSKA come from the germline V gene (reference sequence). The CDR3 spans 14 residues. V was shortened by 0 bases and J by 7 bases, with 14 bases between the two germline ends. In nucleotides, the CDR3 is TGCAGTGCTAGAGATGTTAAGGGCGCGAATACGCAGTATTTT. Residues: CSARDVKGANTQYF.

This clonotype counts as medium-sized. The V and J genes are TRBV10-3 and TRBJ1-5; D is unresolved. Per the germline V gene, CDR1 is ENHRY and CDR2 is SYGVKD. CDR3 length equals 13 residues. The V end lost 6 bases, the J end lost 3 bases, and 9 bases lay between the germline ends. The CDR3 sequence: CAISPGDNQPQHF. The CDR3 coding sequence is TGTGCCATCAGCCCTGGGGACAATCAGCCCCAGCATTTT.

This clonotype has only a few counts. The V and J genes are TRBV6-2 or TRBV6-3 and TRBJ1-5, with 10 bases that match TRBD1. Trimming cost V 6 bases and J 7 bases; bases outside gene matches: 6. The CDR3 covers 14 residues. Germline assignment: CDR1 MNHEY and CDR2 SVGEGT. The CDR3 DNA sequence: TGTGCCAGCAGCAGACAGGGGGCGGAACAGCCCCAGCATTTT. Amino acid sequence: CASSRQGAEQPQHF.

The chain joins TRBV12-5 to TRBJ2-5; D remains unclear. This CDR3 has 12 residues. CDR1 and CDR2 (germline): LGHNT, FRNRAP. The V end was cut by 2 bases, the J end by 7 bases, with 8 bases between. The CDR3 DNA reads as TGTGCTAGTGGTTTGACGACCGGGACCCAGTACTTC. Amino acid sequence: CASGLTTGTQYF.